Each of the 7 T cell receptor beta chains below was sequenced from the same sample in a study of T cells after yellow fever vaccination. TCRdb reprocessed the 5' RACE reads with MiXCR, giving one entry per CDR3 protein. The sample yields approximately 550,000 distinct CDR3 sequences, approximately 21% seen once. The material was PBMCs, obtained 15 days after the yellow fever booster vaccination. Every receptor here comes from a man aged 25 to 40 who received the YFV17D yellow fever vaccine.

The chain combines TRBV5-8 with TRBJ2-2; TRBD2 matches 7 bases. V gave up 6 bases and J gave up 3 bases; unmatched junction bases: 5. This CDR3 spans 14 amino acids. The germline V gene has CDR1 SGHTS and CDR2 YDEGEE. This CDR3 reads CASMGRADTGELFF. In DNA, the CDR3 is TGTGCCAGCATGGGGAGGGCCGACACCGGGGAGCTGTTTTTT.

The gene calls are TRBV7-2 and TRBJ1-1; 7 positions match TRBD1. V was clipped by 2 bases and J by 4 bases; unmatched bases: 4. The CDR3 is 14 residues long. Germline V gene lookup returns CDR1 SGHTA and CDR2 FQGNSA. This CDR3 reads CASSLTGASTEAFF. As DNA, the CDR3 is TGTGCCAGCAGCTTAACAGGGGCGAGCACTGAAGCTTTCTTT.

This sequence joins TRBV12-3 or TRBV12-4 and TRBJ1-1, with D hard to call. The CDR3 contains 16 residues. Trimming removed 1 base at V and 0 bases at J, with 12 bases between. The CDR3 DNA is TGTGCCAGCAGTTTAGGGTCCATTAGGATGAACACTGAAGCTTTCTTT. Translation: CASSLGSIRMNTEAFF.

This clonotype occurred a few times. V gene TRBV6-2 or TRBV6-3 combines with J gene TRBJ2-7, with unresolved D. V shed 6 bases and J shed 2 bases, with 11 bases lying between them. CDR1 and CDR2 from the germline V gene are MNHEY and SVGEGT. The CDR3 is 13 residues long. CDR3 bases: TGTGCCAGCAGCCTCCGAAGAACCTACGAGCAGTACTTC. Residues: CASSLRRTYEQYF.

This chain connects TRBV5-1 to TRBJ2-3, with unresolved D. V was clipped by 0 bases and J by 2 bases, with 7 bases between them. This CDR3 contains 14 residues. The germline gives CDR1 SGHRS, CDR2 YFSETQ. CDR3 coding DNA: TGCGCCAGCAGCTTGGCCCCCGTCACAGATACGCAGTATTTT. Its protein product is CASSLAPVTDTQYF.

The V gene is TRBV29-1, the J gene TRBJ2-7; 7 bases line up with TRBD2. V trimming: 4 bases; J trimming: 0 bases; junction bases outside the gene matches: 6. The CDR3 runs to 14 residues. Per germline, CDR1 SQVTM and CDR2 ANQGSEA. This chain's CDR3 is CSVGRGTNSYEQYF. CDR3 bases: TGCAGCGTTGGCCGCGGGACTAACTCCTACGAGCAGTACTTC.

V gene TRBV6-5 combines with J gene TRBJ2-2, with a possible D match to TRBD1 (6 bases). Germline values: CDR1 MNHEY, CDR2 SVGAGI. The CDR3 extends over 16 amino acids. Trimming removed 0 bases at V and 0 bases at J, with 8 bases between. The chain's CDR3 is CASSYSRQANTGELFF. In nucleotides, the CDR3 is TGTGCCAGCAGTTACTCGAGACAGGCGAACACCGGGGAGCTGTTTTTT.